The 21 T cell receptor beta chains below were found in one sample sequenced in a study of Graves' ophthalmopathy and Graves' hyperthyroidism. Transcripts of RNA were the source for amplifying TCR beta CDR3 regions. Second-round multiplex PCR came after first-round RT-PCR with HTBI primers. A single record per CDR3 protein comes from TCRdb applying MiXCR to the multiplex PCR reads. The table has approximately 640,000 distinct CDR3 sequences, about 41% seen once. Sequenced sample: peripheral blood. The receptors originated from an adult man with Graves' ophthalmopathy.

This chain joins TRBV7-2 and TRBJ2-5; D not resolved. Germline V gene sequence: CDR1 SGHTA, CDR2 FQGNSA. Deletions cut 5 bases from V and 0 bases from J, with 13 bases between. The CDR3 spans 15 residues. The CDR3, as DNA: TGTGCCAGCAGCGCCTCTAATGTGAACCAAGAGACCCAGTACTTC. Translating gives CASSASNVNQETQYF.

This sequence joins TRBV9 and TRBJ2-5, with 12 nucleotides matching TRBD1. The tail of the sequence fits TRBJ2-1 better, so the J call may be wrong. CDR1 and CDR2 from the germline V gene are SGDLS and YYNGEE. The CDR3 extends over 16 amino acids. The CDR3: CASSRVGTGGWNEQFF. CDR3 bases: TGTGCCAGCAGCCGTGTGGGGACAGGGGGCTGGAATGAGCAGTTCTTC.

This clonotype was observed at least ten times. J is TRBJ2-7 and V is TRBV10-3, with 8 bases fitting TRBD2. The J segment lost 3 bases and the V segment lost 4 bases, leaving 2 bases of the junction unmatched. The CDR3 loop spans 13 amino acids. Germline assignment: CDR1 ENHRY and CDR2 SYGVKD. CDR3 residues: CAISVGTSYEQYF. The CDR3 nucleotides are TGTGCCATCAGTGTTGGGACTAGCTACGAGCAGTACTTC.

The rearrangement joins TRBV10-3 to TRBJ1-4; tentative D call: TRBD1 (6 bases). The CDR3 sequence is 17 residues long. In germline, CDR1 is ENHRY, CDR2 SYGVKD. V lost 0 bases and J lost 0, with 11 bases in between. The chain's CDR3 is CAISESGGAATNEKLFF. The CDR3 DNA reads as TGTGCCATCAGTGAGTCGGGGGGCGCCGCAACTAATGAAAAACTGTTTTTT.

This clonotype has a handful of counts. J is TRBJ1-6 and V is TRBV4-3; D perhaps matches TRBD1 (6 bases). The CDR3 spans 16 residues. Per the germline V gene, CDR1 is LGHNA and CDR2 is YSLEER. V was trimmed by 1 base and J by 8 bases, leaving 15 bases between them. The CDR3 region has the DNA TGCGCCAGCAGCCAAGTTCCGGGGGCGCAGGATTCACCCCTCCACTTT. It specifies CASSQVPGAQDSPLHF.

This chain joins TRBV20-1 and TRBJ1-1; possible D gene TRBD1, 5 bases. The CDR3 loop spans 12 amino acids. V gave up 8 bases and J gave up 1 base, with 11 bases separating them. CDR1 is DFQATT, CDR2 SNEGSKA, per germline (reference sequence). As DNA, the CDR3 is TGCAGTTTGACGGGGGAGAACACTGAAGCTTTCTTT. Protein sequence: CSLTGENTEAFF.

At least ten counts were recorded for this clonotype. The chain recombines TRBV19 with TRBJ1-1; perhaps TRBD1 as D (5 bases). Trimming removed 9 bases from V and 1 base from J, with 9 bases in between. Germline V gene lookup returns CDR1 LNHDA and CDR2 SQIVND (reference sequence). The CDR3 spans 12 residues. The CDR3 DNA is TGTGCCAGCAGTGGGGGGAACACTGAAGCTTTCTTT. Translated: CASSGGNTEAFF.

With regard to this clonotype: This clone may be a read error of a much larger clone one base away. This sequence joins TRBV10-3 and TRBJ2-5, with D perhaps matching TRBD1 or TRBD2 (5 bases each). The germline gives CDR1 ENHRY, CDR2 SYGVKD. CDR3 length: 15 amino acids. Trimming removed 2 bases from V and 1 base from J, with 11 bases in between. Here the CDR3 DNA reads TGTGCCATCAGTGAGGAGGGGCGCCGCCAAGAGACCCAGTACTTC. It encodes CAISEEGRRQETQYF.

The V call is TRBV6-5, the J call TRBJ1-4; a weak D match, TRBD1 (6 bases). V was shortened by 6 bases and J by 8 bases, with 10 bases between the two germline ends. The germline V gene has CDR1 MNHEY and CDR2 SVGAGI. The CDR3 totals 12 residues. The CDR3 DNA reads TGTGCCAGCAGGGGGACAACCGAAAAACTGTTTTTT. This codes for CASRGTTEKLFF.

V gene TRBV12-3 or TRBV12-4 combines with J gene TRBJ2-5; 9 positions match TRBD2. The V segment lost 3 bases and the J segment 5 bases; nucleotides outside the gene matches: 7. The CDR3 is 15 amino acids. The CDR3 sequence is CASSLWRGGRETQYF. The CDR3 DNA follows: TGTGCCAGCAGTTTGTGGCGGGGGGGCCGGGAGACCCAGTACTTC.

This clonotype occurred a few times. The junction shows a germline mismatch at one end, possibly a read error. The chain uses TRBV10-3 and TRBJ1-1; D perhaps matches TRBD1 (6 bases). The germline V gene encodes CDR1 ENHRY and CDR2 SYGVKD. This CDR3 region has 14 residues. CDR3 loop: CASSMDRPNTEAFF. In DNA, the CDR3 is TGTGCCAGCAGTATGGACAGACCGAACACTGAAGCTTTCTTT.

In its sample, this clonotype was seen a few times. This chain connects TRBV20-1 to TRBJ1-1, with TRBD1 identical over 10 bases. This CDR3 region has 17 residues. With V trimmed by 0 bases and J by 3 bases, 10 bases remained unmatched. Germline loops: CDR1 DFQATT, CDR2 SNEGSKA (reference sequence). CDR3 amino acids: CSARDKGQGMGYTEAFF. The CDR3 coding sequence is TGCAGTGCTAGAGATAAGGGACAGGGGATGGGGTACACTGAAGCTTTCTTT.

The sample holds many counts of this clonotype. The rearrangement links TRBV9 to TRBJ2-7; TRBD2 might be the D (6 bases). Germline V CDR1 and CDR2: SGDLS, YYNGEE. V was trimmed by 4 bases and J by 0 bases, leaving 11 bases between them. This CDR3 contains 14 residues. The CDR3 DNA follows: TGTGCCAGCAGCCCCCCGGGACTCTCCTACGAGCAGTACTTC. Its protein is CASSPPGLSYEQYF.

The V call is TRBV10-2, the J call TRBJ1-6; D perhaps matches TRBD1 (5 bases). CDR1 is WSHSY, CDR2 SAAADI, per germline. V was clipped by 8 bases and J by 5 bases, with 7 bases between them. The CDR3 spans 12 residues. The CDR3 sequence: CASWDDNSPLHF. CDR3 in DNA: TGCGCCAGCTGGGACGATAATTCACCCCTCCACTTT.

The genes are TRBV7-9 and TRBJ2-2; 7 bases fit TRBD1. The V segment lost 5 bases and the J segment 7 bases; nucleotides outside the gene matches: 7. Germline CDR1 and CDR2: SEHNR and FQNEAQ (reference sequence). This CDR3 comprises 14 residues. CDR3 nucleotides: TGTGCCAGCAGCCAAGGACAGGAAGGCGGGGAGCTGTTTTTT. It is translated as CASSQGQEGGELFF.

This chain joins TRBV16 and TRBJ1-1; TRBD1 agrees at 11 bases. CDR3 length: 19 amino acids. Trimming removed 4 bases from V and 1 base from J; junction bases left unmatched: 14. Looked up from germline, CDR1 is KGHSY and CDR2 is FQNENV. CDR3 protein: CASSRLLPGQGVRNTEAFF. The CDR3 coding sequence is TGTGCCAGCAGCCGGCTACTACCGGGACAGGGGGTCAGGAACACTGAAGCTTTCTTT.

This chain connects TRBV29-1 to TRBJ2-5; unclear D gene. The CDR3 runs 9 residues. Germline V CDR1 and CDR2: SQVTM, ANQGSEA. Trimming took 5 bases from V and 7 from J, leaving 5 bases between them. CDR3 coding DNA: TGCAGCGTTAGAGGGACCCAGTACTTC. Translating it yields CSVRGTQYF.

This clonotype has more than one count but fewer than ten. J is TRBJ2-5 and V is TRBV5-1, with 8 bases identical to TRBD2. The germline CDR1 and CDR2 sequences are SGHRS and YFSETQ. Trimming removed 0 bases from V and 4 bases from J; junction bases left unmatched: 14. CDR3 length: 18 amino acids. DNA for the CDR3: TGCGCCAGCAGCTTGGGACGGGGGGGCCTCGTTTACCGAGAGACCCAGTACTTC. Its translation is CASSLGRGGLVYRETQYF.

This clonotype was observed many times. This rearrangement joins TRBV7-9 to TRBJ2-2; no reliable D call. This CDR3 contains 14 residues. CDR1 SEHNR and CDR2 FQNEAQ come from the germline V gene (reference sequence). The V end was cut by 1 base, the J end by 4 bases, with 7 bases between. The CDR3 here is CASSLDRFTGELFF. CDR3 DNA sequence: TGTGCCAGCAGCTTAGATCGGTTCACCGGGGAGCTGTTTTTT.

In this sample, this clonotype turned up a few times. Relative to the germline gene, one junction end is altered; a read error may explain this. This rearrangement joins TRBV10-3 to TRBJ2-7; 9 bases fit TRBD1. Germline assignment: CDR1 ENHRY and CDR2 SYGVKD. The CDR3 is 14 amino acids. The CDR3 loop reads CASSLSGQGYEQYF. CDR3 coding DNA: TGTGCCAGCAGTTTATCGGGACAGGGCTACGAGCAGTACTTC.

The sample holds many counts of this clonotype. The chain recombines TRBV5-1 with TRBJ1-4, with 9 bases matching TRBD1. The CDR3 is 14 amino acids. The V gene end was trimmed by 4 bases and the J gene end by 7 bases; junction bases not matched to a gene: 5. Germline loops: CDR1 SGHRS, CDR2 YFSETQ. CDR3 DNA sequence: TGCGCCAGCAGCCAGGGACAGGGCACTGAAAAACTGTTTTTT. Its protein is CASSQGQGTEKLFF.